One sample yielded the 19 T cell receptor beta chains listed below, sequenced in a study of vaccination and CD4 T cells after COVID-19. These receptors have no known antigen. An Oncomine TCR Beta short-read assay was used to sequence the DNA from cultured CD4+ T cells. Via MiXCR, TCRdb re-called the PCR reads, giving one row per CDR3 protein. The table has some 12,000 distinct CDR3 sequences, 38% seen once; the top ten hold about a quarter. Treatment meaning: roughly ten-day PBMC culture with coronavirus spike peptide pools or control peptides (ViraFEST assay). The sample taken for sequencing was cultured CD4+ T cells from blood. These receptors were taken from a human donor with COVID-19.

This clonotype turned up a few times. CDR3 residues: CSAPISWGANSPLHF. In DNA, the CDR3 is TGCAGTGCTCCTATAAGTTGGGGCGCTAATTCACCCCTCCACTTT. J is TRBJ1-6 and V is TRBV20-1; possibly TRBD1 for D (5 bases). The CDR3 has 15 residues. Germline-derived CDR1 and CDR2 are DFQATT and SNEGSKA (reference sequence). Trimming stripped 5 bases from V and 6 bases from J, with 17 bases between.

This clonotype was seen a few times. The chain uses TRBV30 and TRBJ1-2; D is undetermined. V was shortened by 2 bases and J by 2 bases, with 12 bases between the two germline ends. The CDR3 extends over 14 amino acids. From germline, CDR1 is GTSNPN and CDR2 SVGIG (reference sequence). DNA for the CDR3: TGTGCCTGGAGTTTGAGGAGTTCGAACTATGGCTACACCTTC. As protein: CAWSLRSSNYGYTF.

V usage is TRBV3-1 and J usage is TRBJ1-1; perhaps TRBD1 as D (6 bases). The CDR3 spans 16 residues. Germline assignment: CDR1 LGHDT and CDR2 YNNKEL (reference sequence). Trimming left V 1 base short and J 2 bases short, with 14 bases between. CDR3 nucleotides: TGTGCCAGCAGCCAAGGGGGGGCTCGGGGAAACACTGAAGCTTTCTTT. Its translation is CASSQGGARGNTEAFF. Supplemented by reference TRBV3-1 and TRBJ1-1, the full variable domain reads DTAVSQTPKYLVTQMGNDKSIKCEQNLGHDTMYWYKQDSKKFLKIMFSYNNKELIINETVPNRFSPKSPDKAHLNLHINSLELGDSAVYFCASSQGGARGNTEAFFGQGTRLTVV.

This clonotype appeared a few times. The chain couples TRBV20-1 to TRBJ2-1; 11 nucleotides line up with TRBD1. The CDR3 covers 13 residues. V shed 6 bases, J shed 9 bases, and the junction held 7 bases outside the gene matches. The germline V gene encodes CDR1 DFQATT and CDR2 SNEGSKA (reference sequence). The CDR3 spells CSASGQGVLEQFF. The DNA for the CDR3 is TGCAGTGCATCGGGACAGGGGGTTCTTGAGCAGTTCTTC.

This clonotype was seen more than once but under ten times. J is TRBJ2-3 and V is TRBV20-1; 14 positions match TRBD2. With V trimmed by 6 bases and J by 7 bases, 15 bases remained unmatched. This CDR3 has 17 amino acids. CDR1 and CDR2 from the germline V gene are DFQATT and SNEGSKA (reference sequence). CDR3 nucleotides: TGCAGTGCCCGGACTAGCGGGGGGCCGAAGTTGATGCATACGCAGTATTTT. Encoded protein: CSARTSGGPKLMHTQYF.

This clonotype was detected a few times. This chain uses TRBV7-9 with TRBJ2-7, with TRBD2 as a possible D gene (6 bases). V was cut by 5 bases and J by 0 bases, with 11 bases left in between. Germline CDR1 reads SEHNR; CDR2 reads FQNEAQ (reference sequence). This CDR3 is built from 14 residues. In nucleotides, the CDR3 is TGTGCCAGCAGCATCGACGGGAGCTCCTACGAGCAGTACTTC. Translation gives CASSIDGSSYEQYF.

In this sample, this clonotype turned up a few times. The chain has TRBV7-2 and TRBJ1-6; a possible D gene is TRBD1 (6 bases). CDR3 length: 15 amino acids. Trimming removed 3 bases at V and 7 bases at J, with 13 bases between. The germline CDR1 and CDR2 sequences are SGHTA and FQGNSA. As DNA, the CDR3 is TGTGCCAGCAGCTTGACCGGGACACAGAATTCACCCCTCCACTTT. This codes for CASSLTGTQNSPLHF.

V and J are TRBV20-1 and TRBJ2-2; tentatively, D is TRBD2 (5 bases). The CDR3 is made up of 13 amino acids. Trimming took off 4 bases at V and 5 bases at J, with 11 bases between the two ends. Per germline, CDR1 DFQATT and CDR2 SNEGSKA (reference sequence). The CDR3 reads CSATRGGTGELFF. Here the CDR3 DNA reads TGCAGTGCTACTAGAGGCGGGACCGGGGAGCTGTTTTTT.

This clonotype was counted between two and nine times. The chain links TRBV11-2 to TRBJ1-1; 9 nucleotides line up with TRBD1. The CDR3 extends over 14 amino acids. Trimming took 5 bases from V and 7 from J; bases not matched to a gene: 8. Germline CDR1 is SGHAT and CDR2 is FQNNGV. The CDR3 loop is CASSPRTGEGEAFF. The CDR3 nucleotides read TGTGCCAGCAGCCCACGGACAGGGGAGGGTGAAGCTTTCTTT.

The CDR3: CASSFSGISPLHF. The CDR3 nucleotides are TGTGCCAGCAGCTTCTCTGGGATTTCACCCCTCCACTTT. The chain couples TRBV5-5 to TRBJ1-6, with D uncertain. The CDR3 has 13 amino acids. Germline V gives CDR1 SGHKS, CDR2 YYEKEE (reference sequence). V lost 2 bases, J lost 9 bases, and 9 bases lay in between.

The V gene is TRBV11-1, the J gene TRBJ1-1; D gene uncertain. This CDR3 is 20 amino acids long. V shed 5 bases and J shed 3 bases, with 31 bases lying between them. In germline, CDR1 is SGHAT, CDR2 FQDESV (reference sequence). The CDR3 protein is CASSHSLAAFSNRRDTEAFF. Written as DNA, the CDR3 is TGTGCCAGCAGCCATAGCCTAGCTGCGTTTTCCAACCGCCGGGACACTGAAGCTTTCTTT.

This chain joins TRBV7-3 and TRBJ2-1, with a weak D call TRBD2 (6 bases). This CDR3 comprises 16 residues. In germline, CDR1 is SGHTA, CDR2 FQGTGA. V lost 4 bases and J lost 10, with 23 bases in between. The CDR3 sequence: CASSSPQFRGSSEQFF. For the CDR3, the DNA is TGTGCCAGCAGCTCCCCCCAATTTCGGGGGAGCTCCGAGCAGTTCTTC.

The chain links TRBV7-3 to TRBJ2-1; TRBD2 matches at 9 bases. There are 17 residues in the CDR3. V shed 5 bases and J 4 bases; nucleotides not matched to a gene: 12. Per the germline V gene, CDR1 is SGHTA and CDR2 is FQGTGA. This chain's CDR3 is CASSNLLGGGVYNEQFF. The CDR3 DNA is TGTGCCAGCAGCAACCTTCTTGGCGGGGGGGTGTACAATGAGCAGTTCTTC.

The chain recombines TRBV6-1 with TRBJ2-7; 8 bases are shared with TRBD1. The length of the CDR3 is 15 residues. Germline V gene sequence: CDR1 MNHNS, CDR2 SASEGT. The trim removed 1 base at V and 6 bases at J, leaving 8 bases unmatched. The CDR3 nucleotides read TGTGCCAGCAGTGAAGAGGGCAACAGGGGGGTCGAGCAGTACTTC. Translated, it gives CASSEEGNRGVEQYF.

This clonotype was detected a few times. The rearrangement links TRBV6-1 to TRBJ1-1; 9 nucleotides agree with TRBD1. The CDR3 runs 16 residues. The trim removed 7 bases at V and 1 base at J, leaving 10 bases unmatched. Germline values: CDR1 MNHNS, CDR2 SASEGT. CDR3 amino acids: CASNLGGTGTNTEAFF. The CDR3 bases are TGTGCCAGCAACCTAGGGGGGACAGGGACGAACACTGAAGCTTTCTTT.

The J gene is TRBJ1-5, the V gene TRBV7-2; D gene ambiguous. The CDR3 sequence is 13 residues long. Trimming left V 5 bases short and J 0 bases short, with 5 bases between. The germline V gene encodes CDR1 SGHTA and CDR2 FQGNSA. The CDR3 protein is CASSGYSNQPQHF. CDR3 in DNA: TGTGCCAGCAGCGGATATAGCAATCAGCCCCAGCATTTT.

This clonotype was recorded only once. The chain couples TRBV2 to TRBJ2-7; D is perhaps TRBD1 (5 bases). Deletions cut 8 bases from V and 2 bases from J, with 13 bases between. This CDR3 spans 13 amino acids. Germline CDR1 and CDR2: SNHLY and FYNNEI. CDR3 sequence (DNA): TGTGCCAGCGGCAGGGTATCCCCCTACGAGCAGTACTTC. Protein sequence: CASGRVSPYEQYF.

This clonotype appeared a few times. Its ends do not fully match the called genes, so a read error is possible. The chain carries TRBV7-7 and TRBJ2-5, with D perhaps matching TRBD2 (5 bases). The CDR3 covers 13 residues. Germline CDR1 and CDR2: SSHAT and FNYEAQ (reference sequence). The CDR3 bases are TGTGCTAGCAGCTCGGGATTACAAGAGACCCAGTACTTC. Translation: CASSSGLQETQYF.

The V call is TRBV7-2, the J call TRBJ2-3; D remains ambiguous. Trimming shortened V by 3 bases and J by 1 base, and 5 bases separated the two germline ends. Germline V gene lookup returns CDR1 SGHTA and CDR2 FQGNSA. The CDR3 loop spans 13 amino acids. The CDR3 DNA follows: TGTGCCAGCAGCTTTTGGGGCACAGATACGCAGTATTTT. Protein sequence: CASSFWGTDTQYF.